This T cell receptor (beta chain) was sequenced in a study of blood T cell repertoires in COVID-19. Background on the study: Sources were T cells, B-cell-depleted T cells, or PBMCs; the material itself was cDNA or gDNA.

Repertoires were generated with immunoSEQ multiplex PCR, while TCRdb's copy carries only in-frame clones and drops some. This table has 350,000 to 500,000 clones, about 88% appearing once. V was shortened by 7 bases and J by 1 base, with 14 bases between the two germline ends. This CDR3 has 15 amino acids. The germline V gene encodes CDR1 SNHLY and CDR2 FYNNEI. Sequencing was done on a sample of PBMCs or T cells enriched from blood (not recorded which). The chain couples TRBV2 to TRBJ1-5; TRBD1 is a possible D gene (5 bases). The sequence derives from a woman aged 18-29 years who had been exposed to COVID-19. As DNA, the CDR3 is TGTGCCAGCATCTCGACCGGGGGAAGCAATCAGCCCCAGCATTTT. It encodes CASISTGGSNQPQHF.